The 27 T cell receptor beta chains in this list originate from one sample, sequenced in a study of T cells in Graves' hyperthyroidism and ophthalmopathy. RNA transcripts were the template for amplifying TCR beta CDR3 regions. The HTBI set primed first-round TCR CDR3 RT-PCR. TCRdb reanalysed the multiplex PCR reads using MiXCR and keeps one entry per CDR3 protein. Found here are around 350,000 distinct CDR3 sequences, around 25% of them singletons; the top ten hold roughly 70%. The sequenced sample was blood. Receptor source: a man aged 45-65 years with Graves' hyperthyroidism.

The chain employs TRBV9 and TRBJ2-3; TRBD1 matches at 11 bases. The trim removed 5 bases at V and 4 bases at J, leaving 3 bases unmatched. Germline loops: CDR1 SGDLS, CDR2 YYNGEE. The CDR3 runs to 14 residues. In nucleotides, the CDR3 is TGTGCCAGCAGTCGGGACAGGGGGTCAGATACGCAGTATTTT. This codes for CASSRDRGSDTQYF.

The chain joins TRBV6-5 to TRBJ1-2; 9 bases match TRBD1. The V gene's germline CDR1 is MNHEY and CDR2 SVGAGI. The CDR3 is 15 residues long. J was trimmed by 3 bases and V by 4 bases; bases with no gene match: 6. Written as DNA, the CDR3 is TGTGCCAGCAGTTCGGGACAGGGTCGTCACTATGGCTACACCTTC. This encodes CASSSGQGRHYGYTF.

Comments on this clonotype: At one of its ends the junction is not consistent with the germline gene, which may arise from a read error. The chain is built from TRBV7-7 and TRBJ2-1; no clear D gene. Germline assignment: CDR1 SSHAT and CDR2 FNYEAQ (reference sequence). The CDR3 has 10 amino acids. The CDR3 DNA sequence: TGTGCTAGCAGCTTCCAACCTACGATCTTC. Its protein is CASSFQPTIF. The full variable domain, rest sourced from reference TRBV7-7 and TRBJ2-1, is GAGVSQSPRYKVTKRGQDVTLRCDPISSHATLYWYQQALGQGPEFLTYFNYEAQPDKSGLPSDRFSAERPEGSISTLTIQRTEQRDSAMYRCASSFQPTIFGPGTRLTVL.

The chain is built from TRBV29-1 and TRBJ2-5; 10 positions agree with TRBD2. Germline CDR1 is SQVTM and CDR2 is ANQGSEA. The V and J ends lost 6 bases and 4 bases, in that order; junction bases with no gene match: 17. There are 17 residues in the CDR3. As DNA, the CDR3 is TGCAGCGTCCCCAGGACTAGCGGACCGGAAAGAGGAGAGACCCAGTACTTC. Its protein is CSVPRTSGPERGETQYF.

Concerning this clonotype itself: A read error may explain this, as a much larger clone is one base away. The rearrangement joins TRBV2 to TRBJ2-5; D call uncertain. The germline gives CDR1 SNHLY, CDR2 FYNNEI. The CDR3 length is 14 residues. V dropped 3 bases and J dropped 1 base, with 9 bases sitting between them. This CDR3 reads CASSEMFGQETQYF. The CDR3 bases are TGTGCCAGCAGTGAGATGTTCGGCCAAGAGACCCAGTACTTC.

A single count supports this clonotype. As the CDR3 is not closed by the conserved phenylalanine or tryptophan, this likely results from a read error. The chain employs TRBV28 and TRBJ1-2; no reliable D call. Trimming shortened V by 10 bases and J by 3 bases, and 6 bases separated the two germline ends. This CDR3 has 10 amino acids. Germline CDR1 MDHEN, CDR2 SYDVKM. The CDR3: CATGDYGYTS. For the CDR3, the DNA is TGTGCCACCGGGGACTATGGCTACACCTCC.

This clonotype has at least ten counts. The J gene is TRBJ2-7, the V gene TRBV7-9; TRBD1 matches at 10 bases. Per germline, CDR1 SEHNR and CDR2 FQNEAQ (reference sequence). The ends lost 4 bases at V and 3 bases at J; junction bases unmatched: 6. The CDR3 runs to 15 residues. CDR3 bases: TGTGCCAGCAGCTACCGGGACAGGGGCATCTACGAGCAGTACTTC. This sequence encodes CASSYRDRGIYEQYF.

This sequence joins TRBV7-6 and TRBJ2-1, with TRBD2 matching over 8 bases. V lost 10 bases to trimming and J lost 3 bases; unmatched junction nucleotides: 8. From germline, CDR1 is SGHVS and CDR2 FNYEAQ. This CDR3 has 14 residues. The CDR3 coding sequence is TGTGCCACCGACCCCGGGACTAGCTACAATGAGCAGTTCTTC. This sequence encodes CATDPGTSYNEQFF.

V is TRBV12-3 or TRBV12-4 and J is TRBJ2-7, with 15 bases fitting TRBD2. Trimming cost V 5 bases and J 2 bases; bases outside gene matches: 4. The CDR3 covers 16 residues. CDR3 sequence (DNA): TGTGCCAGCAGTCACGGACTAGCGGGAGGGACCTACGAGCAGTACTTC. Its translation: CASSHGLAGGTYEQYF.

This clonotype was recorded at least ten times. This chain links TRBV2 with TRBJ2-5; 15 nucleotides agree with TRBD2. Looked up from germline, CDR1 is SNHLY and CDR2 is FYNNEI. V gave up 7 bases and J gave up 4 bases; unmatched junction bases: 7. The length of the CDR3 is 16 residues. The CDR3 DNA follows: TGTGCCAGCACCGGACTAGCGGGAGGGTTCGGAGAGACCCAGTACTTC. This codes for CASTGLAGGFGETQYF.

J is TRBJ2-7 and V is TRBV19, with D possibly TRBD1 on 6 matching bases. The CDR3 is 13 amino acids. Germline-derived CDR1 and CDR2 are LNHDA and SQIVND (reference sequence). The ends were cut back, 6 bases at V and 3 bases at J, with 12 bases in the middle. The CDR3 reads CASSVTGYYEQYF. In nucleotides, the CDR3 is TGTGCCAGTAGCGTTACAGGGTACTACGAGCAGTACTTC.

This clonotype has at least ten counts. The J gene is TRBJ2-3, the V gene TRBV12-3 or TRBV12-4, with TRBD2 matching over 8 bases. V lost 2 bases, J lost 4 bases, and 2 bases stayed unmatched. The CDR3 is made up of 14 amino acids. CDR3 sequence (DNA): TGTGCCAGCAGTTTAAGAGCGGGAGCAGATACGCAGTATTTT. Amino acid sequence: CASSLRAGADTQYF.

CDR3 amino acids: CASSLCGVGETQYF. The CDR3 nucleotides are TGTGCCAGCAGCTTGTGTGGGGTAGGGGAGACCCAGTACTTC. The rearrangement links TRBV11-1 to TRBJ2-5; no reliable D call. V was trimmed by 3 bases and J by 5 bases, leaving 13 bases between them. The germline gives CDR1 SGHAT, CDR2 FQDESV (reference sequence). There are 14 residues in the CDR3.

This clonotype was detected only a few times. The V call is TRBV2, the J call TRBJ2-1, with D possibly matching TRBD2 (5 bases). Trimming took off 2 bases at V and 6 bases at J, with 8 bases between the two ends. The CDR3 runs to 13 residues. Germline CDR1 reads SNHLY; CDR2 reads FYNNEI. The CDR3 sequence is CASSERLLNEQFF. The CDR3 DNA reads TGTGCCAGCAGTGAAAGACTACTCAATGAGCAGTTCTTC.

The CDR3 bases are TGTGCCTGTCTCGGTTATGGGACAGAGGGTGAAAAACTGTTTTTT. Encoded protein: CACLGYGTEGEKLFF. The chain uses TRBV30 and TRBJ1-4; 7 bases align to TRBD1. The ends lost 6 bases at V and 7 bases at J; junction bases unmatched: 14. The CDR3 is 15 amino acids. CDR1 is GTSNPN, CDR2 SVGIG, per germline (reference sequence).

The V and J genes are TRBV6-1 and TRBJ2-7, with 7 positions matching TRBD2. Germline V lookup: CDR1 MNHNS, CDR2 SASEGT. CDR3 size: 14 residues. V lost 6 bases and J lost 4; bases outside the gene matches: 9. The CDR3 DNA reads TGTGCCAGCAGCACCGGACTCGGGGGGTACGAGCAGTACTTC. Protein: CASSTGLGGYEQYF.

The chain combines TRBV14 with TRBJ2-7, with TRBD1 matching over 7 bases. Germline V CDR1 and CDR2: SGHDN, FVKESK. Losses at the gene ends were 4 bases for V and 0 bases for J; bases not matched to a gene: 9. This CDR3 contains 16 residues. DNA of the CDR3: TGTGCCAGCAGCCCTATTGGGACAGTCAGCTCCTACGAGCAGTACTTC. Protein: CASSPIGTVSSYEQYF. Looking up the rest from reference TRBV14 and TRBJ2-7 gives the full variable domain: EAGVTQFPSHSVIEKGQTVTLRCDPISGHDNLYWYRRVMGKEIKFLLHFVKESKQDESGMPNNRFLAERTGGTYSTLKVQPAELEDSGVYFCASSPIGTVSSYEQYFGPGTRLTVT.

The genes are TRBV28 and TRBJ2-7; TRBD2 matches 8 bases. Germline CDR1 is MDHEN and CDR2 is SYDVKM. V lost 1 base and J lost 5; bases outside the gene matches: 4. The CDR3 consists of 14 residues. DNA for the CDR3: TGTGCCAGCAGTTTATTAGCGGGGACGCACGAGCAGTACTTC. It is translated as CASSLLAGTHEQYF.

The chain has TRBV11-3 and TRBJ2-1, with no clear D. V was trimmed by 1 base and J by 8 bases, leaving 9 bases between them. The germline V gene has CDR1 SGHNT and CDR2 YENEEA. The CDR3 runs to 13 residues. The CDR3 coding sequence is TGTGCCAGCAGCTTAGGTTTGGGCGATGAGCAGTTCTTC. Translating gives CASSLGLGDEQFF. Drawing the rest from reference TRBV11-3 and TRBJ2-1, the complete variable domain is EAGVVQSPRYKIIEKKQPVAFWCNPISGHNTLYWYLQNLGQGPELLIRYENEEAVDDSQLPKDRFSAERLKGVDSTLKIQPAELGDSAVYLCASSLGLGDEQFFGPGTRLTVL.

This clonotype was counted once. The chain employs TRBV29-1 and TRBJ2-1, with 11 positions matching TRBD2. Germline loops: CDR1 SQVTM, CDR2 ANQGSEA. Unmatched junction bases numbered 10, after V lost 7 bases and J lost 8 bases. This CDR3 contains 14 residues. CDR3 nucleotides: TGCAGCGGCGATCTATTAGCGGGAGGGGATGAGCAGTTCTTC. Translating it yields CSGDLLAGGDEQFF.

There are a few counts of this clonotype. Mismatch with germline at one junction end may stem from a read error. The V and J genes are TRBV12-3 or TRBV12-4 and TRBJ2-5, with 8 bases identical to TRBD1. CDR3 length equals 13 residues. The CDR3 bases are TGTGCCAGCAGCCTTGCACCTGGGACAGGATCCCACTTC. Translation gives CASSLAPGTGSHF.

This clonotype was seen ten or more times. V and J are TRBV6-2 or TRBV6-3 and TRBJ1-1; D is uncertain. Trimming cost V 1 base and J 5 bases, with 5 bases left between them. The CDR3 sequence is 12 residues long. In germline, CDR1 is MNHEY, CDR2 SVGEGT. The CDR3 region is CASSYLGTEAFF. The CDR3 nucleotides read TGTGCCAGCAGTTACTTGGGTACTGAAGCTTTCTTT.

The rearrangement joins TRBV11-3 to TRBJ2-3; D gene uncertain. This CDR3 has 15 residues. Trimming stripped 3 bases from V and 5 bases from J, with 15 bases between. CDR1 is SGHNT, CDR2 YENEEA, per germline. The CDR3 DNA reads as TGTGCCAGCAGCTTGAATCCGGGCGTACAAGATACGCAGTATTTT. This codes for CASSLNPGVQDTQYF.

The table lists this clonotype with a few counts. The chain joins TRBV11-3 to TRBJ1-3; 7 nucleotides agree with TRBD1. Germline values: CDR1 SGHNT, CDR2 YENEEA. V trimming: 5 bases; J trimming: 0 bases; junction bases outside the gene matches: 4. The length of the CDR3 is 15 residues. CDR3 DNA sequence: TGTGCCAGCAGCGACAGGGATTTCTCTGGAAACACCATATATTTT. This sequence encodes CASSDRDFSGNTIYF.

This clonotype was found many times. V and J are TRBV12-3 or TRBV12-4 and TRBJ2-1; 8 bases are a match to TRBD2. The CDR3 covers 15 residues. V lost 2 bases and J lost 2; bases outside the gene matches: 2. CDR3 protein: CASSLSAGAYNEQFF. The CDR3 nucleotides read TGTGCCAGCAGTTTATCAGCGGGGGCCTACAATGAGCAGTTCTTC.

In this sample, this clonotype turned up a few times. The chain joins TRBV11-2 to TRBJ2-1; D unresolved. V shed 2 bases and J shed 9 bases, with 11 bases lying between them. The CDR3 covers 13 residues. Germline V gives CDR1 SGHAT, CDR2 FQNNGV. CDR3 coding DNA: TGTGCCAGCAGCTTATATAGTATAGTTGAGCAGTTCTTC. Its protein product is CASSLYSIVEQFF.

This clonotype was seen many times. This chain connects TRBV27 to TRBJ2-1; TRBD2 agrees at 9 bases. The CDR3 is 16 amino acids. The germline V gene has CDR1 MNHEY and CDR2 SMNVEV (reference sequence). The V and J ends lost 3 bases and 7 bases, in that order; junction bases with no gene match: 10. The CDR3, as DNA: TGTGCCAGCAGTTTGCCTGGGGCTAGCGGGATTAATGAGCAGTTCTTC. As protein: CASSLPGASGINEQFF.